These 3 T cell receptor beta chains were sequenced from one sample in a study of CD8 T cells in ankylosing spondylitis. TCRdb re-called the 5' RACE reads through MiXCR, storing one row per CDR3 protein. Seen here are 130,000 to 150,000 distinct CDR3 sequences, approximately 8.4% observed once, and the top ten hold under 7.5%. The specimen was synovial fluid, either unsorted or a sorted T cell fraction (not recorded which). The receptors derive from a male donor with ankylosing spondylitis.

The genes are TRBV7-2 and TRBJ2-1; tentative D call: TRBD1 (6 bases). This CDR3 contains 15 residues. The germline CDR1 and CDR2 sequences are SGHTA and FQGNSA. V shed 2 bases and J shed 3 bases, with 11 bases lying between them. The DNA of the CDR3 is TGTGCCAGCAGCTTACAGAGGGGGATCTACAATGAGCAGTTCTTC. Translating it yields CASSLQRGIYNEQFF.

This clonotype was detected many times. The chain joins TRBV10-3 to TRBJ1-1; D perhaps matches TRBD1 (6 bases). Germline V gene sequence: CDR1 ENHRY, CDR2 SYGVKD. This CDR3 is built from 15 residues. Trimming removed 2 bases from V and 5 bases from J, with 15 bases in between. The CDR3 loop is CAISEAGDLGTEAFF. CDR3 coding DNA: TGTGCCATCAGTGAGGCAGGGGACTTGGGGACTGAAGCTTTCTTT.

This clonotype has ten or more counts. This chain links TRBV5-1 with TRBJ1-1, with a weak D call TRBD1 (5 bases). CDR3 size: 14 residues. The V gene lost 3 bases and the J gene lost 8 bases, with 17 bases spanning the gap. CDR1 is SGHRS and CDR2 is YFSETQ in the germline V gene. CDR3 loop: CASSSTGTAEEAFF. In nucleotides, the CDR3 is TGCGCCAGCAGCTCTACCGGGACCGCCGAAGAAGCTTTCTTT.